This T cell receptor (beta chain) originates from a study of T-cell reconstitution after alpha-beta-depleted transplantation in children listed by TCRdb under 2016. Regarding the research as a whole: Using TCR repertoire profiling, the study followed T-cell immune reconstitution in a quantitative way in children after TCRalphabeta/CD19-depleted allogeneic hematopoietic cell transplantation. Points the paper makes about the study in general: The frequencies of hyperexpanded clones fell over the following months, and after one year, T-cell counts and TCRbeta diversity were mostly attributed to newly produced T cells. In some patients, high TCRbeta diversity at day 60 was attributed to recipient T cells and intrathymic progenitors that had survived conditioning. The apparently early recovery of alphabetaT-cell counts about two months after transplant reportedly depended on only several hundred rapidly expanded clones that came from non-depleted graft cells.

The treatment or condition label here, explained by the study, means: allogeneic hematopoietic cell transplantation with graft depleted of TCRalphabeta T cells and CD19 B cells. Transplant recipients were children who received TCRalphabeta/CD19-depleted allogeneic hematopoietic cell grafts. This clonotype was detected ten times or more. What this receptor recognizes is not known. No clone much larger than this one lies a single base away; base qualities are absent. The CDR3 runs 14 residues from the cysteine to the phenylalanine. The read is trimmed to its CDR3 DNA, 42 bases read in frame from base 1. The germline V gene (reference sequence) yields DFQATT for CDR1 and SNEGSKA for CDR2. The germline V and J ends show losses of 5 bases and 4 bases respectively, and no gene match explains 8 bases of the junction. The library was generated by PCR. The sequencer listed for this sample is Illumina HiSeq 2500. TCR library preparation used molecular barcoding, with unique molecular identifiers applied to normalize quantification of the TCRbeta repertoire. The public reads were run again by TCRdb, first through fastp at Q25 and then through MiXCR, and only productive beta chains were kept. When rows share a CDR3 protein, they turn into one entry using the most common DNA and genes. The sample data list just under 150,000 distinct CDR3 sequences, and about 9% of these were observed just once. The top ten hold approximately 18% of the sample.

The sample in question was PBMCs, mostly from graft donor cells, obtained 180 days after TCRalphabeta/CD19-depleted stem cell transplant. This TCR was sampled from a female patient aged 2-10 years who had a stem cell transplant for congenital amegakaryocytic thrombocytopenia, so the T cells may come from the graft donor. This receptor chain uses TRBV20-1 and TRBJ2-1, with 7 central nucleotides matching TRBD1. CDR3 region: CSAPRDSIYNEQFF. The nucleotide sequence is given as TGCAGTGCTCCCCGGGACAGTATTTACAATGAGCAGTTCTTC.